These T cell receptor beta chains were read from a single sample in a study of human T cells and chemical hapten exposure. TCRdb itself ran the reads through MiXCR, one entry per CDR3 protein. Here the sample spans fewer than 150,000 distinct CDR3 sequences, 6.5% to 10% being singletons. Sequenced input: whole blood. These receptors were obtained from a human donor in good health. Some clones in this sample may be carry-over from other donors' samples. The CDR3 runs from the conserved cysteine through the conserved F or W. A D gene is named only where the DNA matches it firmly. Expanded clones get a size class; other rows say once, few or many, or leave the size out.

abundance	v_gene	d_gene	j_gene	CDR3nt	CDR3aa
few	TRBV19	TRBD2	TRBJ2-1	TGTGCCAGTAGTAAGACTAGCGGGAGCCACAATGAGCAGTTCTTC	CASSKTSGSHNEQFF
-	TRBV5-1	-	TRBJ1-4	TGCGCCAGCAGCACCGATCCAGGGACGCCTAATGAAAAACTGTTTTTT	CASSTDPGTPNEKLFF
many	TRBV16	TRBD1	TRBJ1-1	TGTGCCAGCAGCCAAACCGGGACAGGGAGGGACACTGAAGCTTTCTTT	CASSQTGTGRDTEAFF
few	TRBV24-1	-	TRBJ2-3	TGTGCCACCAGTGGCCCCGGAGATACGCAGTATTTT	CATSGPGDTQYF
few	TRBV7-9	-	TRBJ2-5	TGTGCCAGCAGCTTAGAGCAGCAAGAGACCCAGTACTTC	CASSLEQQETQYF
few	TRBV29-1	-	TRBJ1-1	TGCAGCGTTGAGGTGCATATGAACACTGAAGCTTTCTTT	CSVEVHMNTEAFF
-	TRBV4-2	-	TRBJ2-3	TGTGCCAGCAGCCAAGAGAACGAGGACCTTACGCAGTATTTT	CASSQENEDLTQYF
few	TRBV12-3/TRBV12-4	-	TRBJ2-7	TGTGCCAGCAGTCCACCGGTAGGGCGACAGGACTCCTACGAGCAGTACTTC	CASSPPVGRQDSYEQYF
-	TRBV20-1	-	TRBJ2-1	TGCAGTGCTAGAGATATGGCGGGATACTACAATGAGCAGTTCTTC	CSARDMAGYYNEQFF
few	TRBV29-1	-	TRBJ1-1	TGCAGCGTTGATCTGTCGGTGAACACTGAAGCTTTCTTT	CSVDLSVNTEAFF
-	TRBV19	-	TRBJ2-5	TGTGGCAGTAGTATGCGACAAGAGACCCAGTACTTC	CGSSMRQETQYF
many	TRBV5-6	-	TRBJ1-1	TGTGCCAGCAGCTTGGTGGTCAGGGCCCCGAACACTGAAGCTTTCTTT	CASSLVVRAPNTEAFF
many	TRBV5-6	-	TRBJ1-2	TGTGCCAGCAGGGGGACGCCGGGGAATGGCTACACCTTC	CASRGTPGNGYTF
-	TRBV12-3/TRBV12-4	TRBD1	TRBJ2-7	TGTGCCAGCAGTGGGGACAGCCGAGGATTCTACGAGCAGTACTTC	CASSGDSRGFYEQYF
many	TRBV5-6	TRBD1	TRBJ1-2	TGTGCCAGCAGCCCAACGGGGACAGGGGGCGCCTATGGCTACACCTTC	CASSPTGTGGAYGYTF
many	TRBV9	-	TRBJ1-1	TGTGCCAGCAGCGTAGTAGACCGAGGAAACACTGAAGCTTTCTTT	CASSVVDRGNTEAFF
few	TRBV7-8	-	TRBJ2-7	TGTGCCAGCAGCTTAGAGGGGGGGACATCCTACGAGCAGTACTTC	CASSLEGGTSYEQYF
many	TRBV6-4	-	TRBJ1-1	TGTGCCAGCAGACCCTCTGGACAGTACACTGAAGCTTTCTTT	CASRPSGQYTEAFF
-	TRBV5-1	TRBD1	TRBJ2-7	TGCGCCAGCAGCTCCCCCCGGGACAGGGCAGCGGATGCCTACGAGCAGTACTTC	CASSSPRDRAADAYEQYF
-	TRBV9	TRBD2	TRBJ2-7	TGTGCCAGCACCCCCGGGGGGACTAGCGGTTCCTACGAGCAGTACTTC	CASTPGGTSGSYEQYF
few	TRBV5-4	-	TRBJ2-5	TGTGCCAGCAGCTCGCCGAACCGGGACACTCAAGAGACCCAGTACTTC	CASSSPNRDTQETQYF